This passage covers 26 T cell receptor beta chains from one sample sequenced in a study of CD8+ T cells in alopecia areata. Following extraction, RNA underwent reverse transcription to cDNA, which served as the sequencing template. Repertoires were generated with immunoSEQ multiplex PCR, while TCRdb's copy carries only in-frame clones and drops some. The sample includes 130,000 or so clones, about 88% seen only once; the top ten take over 10%. The treatment denotes: oral pan-JAK inhibitor, 5-10 mg twice daily. Sample: CD8+ T cells sorted from blood, taken at week 4, from a patient treated with tofacitinib. Source of these receptors: a human donor with alopecia areata.

This clone was detected once. J is TRBJ2-1 and V is TRBV29-1, with D possibly matching TRBD2 (5 bases). CDR3 size: 15 residues. The V end lost 0 bases, the J end lost 8 bases, and 17 bases lay between the germline ends. The germline V gene encodes CDR1 SQVTM and CDR2 ANQGSEA. CDR3 amino acids: CSVEDRAGPSDEQFF. In nucleotides, the CDR3 is TGCAGCGTTGAAGACCGGGCGGGTCCCAGCGATGAGCAGTTCTTC.

The J gene is TRBJ2-7, the V gene TRBV29-1; unclear D gene. The J call may be mistaken, given a closer DNA end match to TRBJ2-1. The CDR3 spans 10 residues. CDR1 is SQVTM and CDR2 is ANQGSEA in the germline V gene. The CDR3 reads CSAHSREQFF. CDR3 in DNA: TGCAGCGCCCATTCCAGGGAGCAGTTCTTC.

The V call is TRBV11-2, the J call TRBJ2-2; D gene ambiguous. Trimming shortened V by 5 bases and J by 6 bases, and 10 bases separated the two germline ends. In germline, CDR1 is SGHAT, CDR2 FQNNGV. This CDR3 comprises 13 residues. The CDR3 nucleotides read TGTGCCAGCAGCCTCATCGTACCCGGGGAGCTGTTTTTT. It specifies CASSLIVPGELFF.

This sequence joins TRBV29-1 and TRBJ2-7, with no clear D. This CDR3 has 13 amino acids. Trimming removed 4 bases from V and 4 bases from J, with 14 bases in between. Per germline, CDR1 SQVTM and CDR2 ANQGSEA. CDR3 nucleotides: TGCAGCGTTGTTTCCCCGGGTTATTACGAGCAGTACTTC. As protein: CSVVSPGYYEQYF.

The chain has TRBV7-3 and TRBJ1-6; D not resolved. Per the germline V gene, CDR1 is SGHTA and CDR2 is FQGTGA. The CDR3 extends over 14 amino acids. V was pared by 2 bases and J by 7 bases, with 9 bases between. CDR3 loop: CASSLGGGNSPLHF. As DNA, the CDR3 is TGTGCCAGCAGCTTAGGTGGTGGAAATTCACCCCTCCACTTT.

This clone showed up just once. V is TRBV15 and J is TRBJ2-5, with 7 nucleotides matching TRBD1. CDR3 length: 12 residues. Germline-derived CDR1 and CDR2 are LNHNV and YYDKDF (reference sequence). V gave up 9 bases and J gave up 5 bases; unmatched junction bases: 6. The CDR3 loop is CATTGVGETQYF. The CDR3 nucleotides are TGTGCCACAACAGGGGTCGGGGAGACCCAGTACTTC.

This rearrangement joins TRBV7-9 to TRBJ2-2, with 12 bases that match TRBD2. V trimming: 4 bases; J trimming: 4 bases; junction bases outside the gene matches: 7. There are 17 residues in the CDR3. Germline V CDR1 and CDR2: SEHNR, FQNEAQ (reference sequence). CDR3 sequence: CASSSCRLAGATGELFF. The CDR3 DNA sequence: TGTGCCAGCAGCTCTTGCCGACTAGCGGGGGCCACCGGGGAGCTGTTTTTT. The full variable domain, in which reference TRBV7-9 and TRBJ2-2 provide the parts outside the CDR3, is DTGVSQNPRHKITKRGQNVTFRCDPISEHNRLYWYRQTLGQGPEFLTYFQNEAQLEKSRLLSDRFSAERPKGSFSTLEIQRTEQGDSAMYLCASSSCRLAGATGELFFGEGSRLTVL.

The genes are TRBV6-5 and TRBJ1-1, with D unclear. Germline CDR1 and CDR2: MNHEY and SVGAGI. The CDR3 contains 11 residues. Trimming shortened V by 6 bases and J by 8 bases, and 10 bases separated the two germline ends. The CDR3 region is CASSFYGEAFF. The DNA for the CDR3 is TGTGCCAGCAGCTTCTACGGGGAAGCTTTCTTT.

The genes are TRBV11-2 and TRBJ2-2; 8 nucleotides line up with TRBD1. Germline CDR1 SGHAT, CDR2 FQNNGV. The CDR3 runs 17 residues. Trimming at V came to 6 bases and at J to 2 bases, leaving 11 bases not matched to a gene. CDR3 bases: TGTGCCAGCAGTTTCGACCCGGACAGGGTTAACACCGGGGAGCTGTTTTTT. This gives the protein CASSFDPDRVNTGELFF.

The chain has TRBV10-3 and TRBJ2-7; D may correspond to TRBD1 or TRBD2 (5 bases each). Germline V gene data show CDR1 as ENHRY and CDR2 as SYGVKD. The CDR3 length is 13 residues. Trimming removed 9 bases at V and 1 base at J, with 13 bases between. The CDR3, as DNA: TGTGCCATTCGGGACCGAGAATCCTACGAGCAGTACTTC. As protein: CAIRDRESYEQYF.

The chain couples TRBV2 to TRBJ2-6; D possibly matches TRBD1 or TRBD2 (6 bases each). Germline V CDR1 and CDR2: SNHLY, FYNNEI. The CDR3 is 18 amino acids. V was cut by 2 bases and J by 0 bases, with 14 bases left in between. CDR3 protein: CASSETGAGYSGANVLTF. The CDR3 DNA sequence: TGTGCCAGCAGTGAAACGGGGGCGGGGTACTCTGGGGCCAACGTCCTGACTTTC. Together with reference TRBV2 and TRBJ2-6, the CDR3 gives the full variable domain: EPEVTQTPSHQVTQMGQEVILRCVPISNHLYFYWYRQILGQKVEFLVSFYNNEISEKSEIFDDQFSVERPDGSNFTLKIRSTKLEDSAMYFCASSETGAGYSGANVLTFGAGSRLTVL.

The rearrangement links TRBV5-4 to TRBJ2-4; D possibly uses TRBD1 or TRBD2 (5 bases each). V lost 7 bases to trimming and J lost 8 bases, with 28 bases between them. Germline values: CDR1 SGHNT, CDR2 YYREEE (reference sequence). The CDR3 contains 17 residues. The CDR3 DNA reads as TGTGCCAGCGGTCCACCTTCACCCCCGGACTTGGGGGACATTCAGTACTTC. The encoded protein is CASGPPSPPDLGDIQYF.

This clone turned up a few times. V is TRBV7-9 and J is TRBJ1-4; 8 nucleotides line up with TRBD1. The CDR3 has 17 residues. V was clipped by 4 bases and J by 3 bases; unmatched bases: 10. The V gene's germline CDR1 is SEHNR and CDR2 FQNEAQ (reference sequence). Here the CDR3 reads CASSSTRQGRANEKLFF. For the CDR3, the DNA is TGTGCCAGCAGCTCAACCCGACAGGGGCGAGCTAATGAAAAACTGTTTTTT.

The rearrangement joins TRBV29-1 to TRBJ2-4, with D hard to call. CDR3 length: 14 amino acids. The germline V gene encodes CDR1 SQVTM and CDR2 ANQGSEA. V dropped 7 bases and J dropped 2 bases, with 15 bases sitting between them. Written as DNA, the CDR3 is TGCAGCGCCCTAGGGCGTTCGACCAAAAACATTCAGTACTTC. This encodes CSALGRSTKNIQYF. Full variable domain (rest looked up from reference TRBV29-1 and TRBJ2-4): SAVISQKPSRDICQRGTSLTIQCQVDSQVTMMFWYRQQPGQSLTLIATANQGSEATYESGFVIDKFPISRPNLTFSTLTVSNMSPEDSSIYLCSALGRSTKNIQYFGAGTRLSVL.

The rearrangement links TRBV29-1 to TRBJ2-7; the D is unclear. Germline-derived CDR1 and CDR2 are SQVTM and ANQGSEA. The CDR3 runs 12 residues. Trimming took 0 bases from V and 2 from J, leaving 5 bases between them. As DNA, the CDR3 is TGCAGCGTTGAAGATTTGGCCTACGAGCAGTACTTC. This translates into CSVEDLAYEQYF.

The CDR3 DNA reads as TGTGCCAGCAGCTTAGCGTCCTTTGGCAGGGTAGTGGGCAGCGAGCAGTTCTTC. As protein: CASSLASFGRVVGSEQFF. The chain links TRBV7-6 to TRBJ2-1, with a tentative D call TRBD1 (5 bases). The CDR3 runs 18 residues. Germline V gene data show CDR1 as SGHVS and CDR2 as FNYEAQ. Trimming removed 0 bases from V and 10 bases from J, with 25 bases in between.

This chain joins TRBV7-6 and TRBJ2-1; D unresolved. The CDR3 contains 14 residues. Trimming shortened V by 2 bases and J by 9 bases, and 14 bases separated the two germline ends. The germline V gene has CDR1 SGHVS and CDR2 FNYEAQ. The CDR3 nucleotides are TGTGCCAGCAGCTTACAGGTGGGGTACGTTGAGCAGTTCTTC. The encoded protein is CASSLQVGYVEQFF.

The V call is TRBV4-1, the J call TRBJ1-1; the D gene is possibly TRBD1 (5 bases). Trimming shortened V by 4 bases and J by 5 bases, and 14 bases separated the two germline ends. CDR3 length: 14 residues. Germline V lookup: CDR1 MGHRA, CDR2 YSYEKL. The CDR3 reads CASSLTAGGTEAFF. In nucleotides, the CDR3 is TGCGCCAGCAGCCTAACTGCTGGGGGTACTGAAGCTTTCTTT.

This clone was picked up one time. The V call is TRBV4-2, the J call TRBJ2-7; TRBD1 aligns across 9 bases. The CDR3 spans 15 residues. CDR1 is LGHNA, CDR2 YNFKEQ, per germline. V gave up 5 bases and J gave up 3 bases; unmatched junction bases: 8. CDR3 in amino acids: CASSTGTGYDYEQYF. CDR3 in DNA: TGTGCCAGCAGCACCGGGACAGGGTACGACTACGAGCAGTACTTC.

As DNA, the CDR3 is TGCGCCAGCAGCTCTGGAGCCGGGACAGCCTACGAGCAGTACTTC. Its protein product is CASSSGAGTAYEQYF. The chain employs TRBV5-1 and TRBJ2-7; 7 nucleotides match TRBD1. J was trimmed by 2 bases and V by 3 bases; bases with no gene match: 8. The CDR3 is 15 amino acids. CDR1 and CDR2 from the germline V gene are SGHRS and YFSETQ.

Written as DNA, the CDR3 is TGCGCCAGCAGTGATTCGTGGAACACTGAAGCTTTCTTT. It encodes CASSDSWNTEAFF. V usage is TRBV10-2 and J usage is TRBJ1-1; D is uncertain. Germline-derived CDR1 and CDR2 are WSHSY and SAAADI. Trimming cost V 3 bases and J 1 base, with 6 bases left between them. This CDR3 region has 13 residues.

The chain employs TRBV11-1 and TRBJ2-7; 9 nucleotides line up with TRBD1. The junction had 3 bases not matched to a gene; V was cut back by 3 bases and J by 3 bases. The CDR3 has 14 amino acids. Germline CDR1 and CDR2: SGHAT and FQDESV (reference sequence). DNA for the CDR3: TGTGCCAGCAGCTTTGGACAGGGGAGCTACGAGCAGTACTTC. It specifies CASSFGQGSYEQYF.

The chain is built from TRBV30 and TRBJ2-1, with 10 bases aligning to TRBD2. Germline V gene lookup returns CDR1 GTSNPN and CDR2 SVGIG (reference sequence). The CDR3 has 15 amino acids. The V and J ends lost 0 bases and 5 bases, in that order; junction bases with no gene match: 4. Written as DNA, the CDR3 is TGTGCCTGGAGTGTAGCGGGAGGGCCGGACAATGAGCAGTTCTTC. It codes for CAWSVAGGPDNEQFF.

The rearrangement uses TRBV7-9 and TRBJ2-7; a possible D gene is TRBD1 (5 bases). CDR3 length: 12 residues. Per germline, CDR1 SEHNR and CDR2 FQNEAQ (reference sequence). Trimming took off 2 bases at V and 6 bases at J, with 8 bases between the two ends. The CDR3, as DNA: TGTGCCAGCAGCTTAAGGGGCGGCGAGCAGTACTTC. This sequence encodes CASSLRGGEQYF.

The gene calls are TRBV5-1 and TRBJ2-5; D is ambiguous. TRBJ2-7 matches the DNA end more closely, so the J call is doubtful. The CDR3 is 14 residues long. Per germline, CDR1 SGHRS and CDR2 YFSETQ. DNA for the CDR3: TGCGCCAGCAGCTTAGACGGTAATTCCTACGAGCAGTACTTC. Amino acids: CASSLDGNSYEQYF.

The chain is built from TRBV19 and TRBJ2-1; a possible D gene is TRBD1 (6 bases). CDR1 LNHDA and CDR2 SQIVND come from the germline V gene (reference sequence). This CDR3 has 14 amino acids. V dropped 1 base and J dropped 8 bases, with 12 bases sitting between them. The CDR3 region has the DNA TGTGCCAGTAGTATAGCTGGGACATCCGATGAGCAGTTCTTC. It translates to CASSIAGTSDEQFF. Based on the CDR3 plus reference TRBV19 and TRBJ2-1, the full variable domain is DGGITQSPKYLFRKEGQNVTLSCEQNLNHDAMYWYRQDPGQGLRLIYYSQIVNDFQKGDIAEGYSVSREKKESFPLTVTSAQKNPTAFYLCASSIAGTSDEQFFGPGTRLTVL.